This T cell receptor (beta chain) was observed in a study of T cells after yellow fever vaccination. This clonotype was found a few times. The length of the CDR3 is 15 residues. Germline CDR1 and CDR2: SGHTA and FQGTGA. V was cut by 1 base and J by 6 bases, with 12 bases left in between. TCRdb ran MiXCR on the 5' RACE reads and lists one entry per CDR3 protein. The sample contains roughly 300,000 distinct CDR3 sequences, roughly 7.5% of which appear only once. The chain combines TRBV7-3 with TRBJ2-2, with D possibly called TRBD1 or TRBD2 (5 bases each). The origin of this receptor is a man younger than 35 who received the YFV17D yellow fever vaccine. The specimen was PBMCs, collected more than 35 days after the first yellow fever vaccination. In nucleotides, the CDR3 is TGTGCCAGCAGCTTAATAGCGTGGGGCCCCGGGGAGCTGTTTTTT. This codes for CASSLIAWGPGELFF.